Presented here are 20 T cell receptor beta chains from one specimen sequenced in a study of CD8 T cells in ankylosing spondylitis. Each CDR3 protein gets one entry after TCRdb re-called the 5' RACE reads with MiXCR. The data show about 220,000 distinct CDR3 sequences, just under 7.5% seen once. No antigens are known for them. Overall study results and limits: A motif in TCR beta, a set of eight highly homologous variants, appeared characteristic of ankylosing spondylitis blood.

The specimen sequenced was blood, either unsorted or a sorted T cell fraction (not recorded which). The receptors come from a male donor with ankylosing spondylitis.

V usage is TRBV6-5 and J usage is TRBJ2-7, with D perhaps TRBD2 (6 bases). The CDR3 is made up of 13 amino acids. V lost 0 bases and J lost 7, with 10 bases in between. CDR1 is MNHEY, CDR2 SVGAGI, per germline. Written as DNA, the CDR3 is TGTGCCAGCAGTTACTCAGTAAGCGGGGAGCAGTACTTC. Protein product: CASSYSVSGEQYF.

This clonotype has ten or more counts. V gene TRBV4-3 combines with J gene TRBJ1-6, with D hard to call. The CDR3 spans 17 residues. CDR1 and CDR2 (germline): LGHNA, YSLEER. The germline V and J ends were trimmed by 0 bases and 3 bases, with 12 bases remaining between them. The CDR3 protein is CASSQDMRPFYNSPLHF. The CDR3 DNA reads TGCGCCAGCAGCCAAGACATGAGGCCCTTCTATAATTCACCCCTCCACTTT.

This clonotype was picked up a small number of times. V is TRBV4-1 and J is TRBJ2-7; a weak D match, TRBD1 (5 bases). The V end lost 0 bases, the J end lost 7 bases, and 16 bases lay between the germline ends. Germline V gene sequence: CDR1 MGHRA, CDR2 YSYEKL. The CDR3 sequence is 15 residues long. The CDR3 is CASSQDPDSPFEQYF. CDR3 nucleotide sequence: TGCGCCAGCAGCCAAGACCCAGACAGCCCGTTTGAGCAGTACTTC.

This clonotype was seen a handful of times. CDR3 nucleotides: TGTGCCAGCAGCATAAGTACCCGCAATTACGAGCAGTACTTC. Its translation: CASSISTRNYEQYF. J is TRBJ2-7 and V is TRBV7-9; D is ambiguous. CDR1 is SEHNR, CDR2 FQNEAQ, per germline (reference sequence). Trimming took off 5 bases at V and 4 bases at J, with 15 bases between the two ends. This CDR3 contains 14 residues.

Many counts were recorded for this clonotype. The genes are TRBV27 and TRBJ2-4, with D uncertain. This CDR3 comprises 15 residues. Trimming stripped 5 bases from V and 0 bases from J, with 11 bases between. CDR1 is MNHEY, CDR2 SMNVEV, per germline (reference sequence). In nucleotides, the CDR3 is TGTGCCAGCAGTCCTATCACAGCAGCCAAAAACATTCAGTACTTC. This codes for CASSPITAAKNIQYF.

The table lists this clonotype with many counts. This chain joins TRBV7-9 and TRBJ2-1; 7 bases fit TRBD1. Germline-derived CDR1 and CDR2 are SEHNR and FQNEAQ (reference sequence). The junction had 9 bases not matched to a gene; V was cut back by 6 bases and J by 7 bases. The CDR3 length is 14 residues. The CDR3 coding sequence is TGTGCCAGCAGTCGTGGGACAGTTGGAAATGAGCAGTTCTTC. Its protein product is CASSRGTVGNEQFF.

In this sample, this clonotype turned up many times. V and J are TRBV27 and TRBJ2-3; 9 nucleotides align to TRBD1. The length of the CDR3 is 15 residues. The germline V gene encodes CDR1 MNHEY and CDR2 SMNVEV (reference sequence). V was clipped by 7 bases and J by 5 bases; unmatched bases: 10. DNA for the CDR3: TGTGCCAGCAAACAGAACAGGGGGCAGGGAGATACGCAGTATTTT. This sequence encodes CASKQNRGQGDTQYF.

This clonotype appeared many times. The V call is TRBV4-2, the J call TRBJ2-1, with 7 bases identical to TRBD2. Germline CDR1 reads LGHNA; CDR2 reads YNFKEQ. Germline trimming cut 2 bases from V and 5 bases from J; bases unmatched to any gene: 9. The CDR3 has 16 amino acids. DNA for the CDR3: TGTGCCAGCAGCCAATCTCGGGACTACCTTAACAATGAGCAGTTCTTC. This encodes CASSQSRDYLNNEQFF.

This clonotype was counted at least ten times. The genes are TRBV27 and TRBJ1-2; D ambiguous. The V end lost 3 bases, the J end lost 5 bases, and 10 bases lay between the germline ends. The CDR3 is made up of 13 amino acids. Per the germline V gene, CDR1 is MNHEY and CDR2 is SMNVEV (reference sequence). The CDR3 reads CASSLSPPYGYTF. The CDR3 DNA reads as TGTGCCAGCAGTTTGAGCCCGCCGTATGGCTACACCTTC.

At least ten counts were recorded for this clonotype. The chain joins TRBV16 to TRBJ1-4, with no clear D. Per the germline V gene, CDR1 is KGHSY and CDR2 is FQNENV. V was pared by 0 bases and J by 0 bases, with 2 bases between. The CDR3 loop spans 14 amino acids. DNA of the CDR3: TGTGCCAGCAGCCAATCGTCAACTAATGAAAAACTGTTTTTT. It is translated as CASSQSSTNEKLFF.

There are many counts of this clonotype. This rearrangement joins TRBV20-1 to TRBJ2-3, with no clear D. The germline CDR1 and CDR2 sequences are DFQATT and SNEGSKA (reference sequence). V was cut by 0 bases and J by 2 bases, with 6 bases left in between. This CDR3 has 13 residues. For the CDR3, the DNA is TGCAGTGCTAGAGACAGAACCACAGATACGCAGTATTTT. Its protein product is CSARDRTTDTQYF.

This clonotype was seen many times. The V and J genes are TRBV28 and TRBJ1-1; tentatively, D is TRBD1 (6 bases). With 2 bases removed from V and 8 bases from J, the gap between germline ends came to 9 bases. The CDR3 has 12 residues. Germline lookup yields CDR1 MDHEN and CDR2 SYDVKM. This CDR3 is CASSLRGGEAFF. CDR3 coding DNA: TGTGCCAGCAGTTTAAGAGGGGGGGAAGCTTTCTTT.

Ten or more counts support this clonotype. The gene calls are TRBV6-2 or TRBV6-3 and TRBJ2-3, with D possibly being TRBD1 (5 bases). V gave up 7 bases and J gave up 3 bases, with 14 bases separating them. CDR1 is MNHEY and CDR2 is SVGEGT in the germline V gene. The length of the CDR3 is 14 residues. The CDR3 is CASMGRVPTDTQYF. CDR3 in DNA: TGTGCCAGCATGGGCAGGGTCCCGACAGATACGCAGTATTTT.

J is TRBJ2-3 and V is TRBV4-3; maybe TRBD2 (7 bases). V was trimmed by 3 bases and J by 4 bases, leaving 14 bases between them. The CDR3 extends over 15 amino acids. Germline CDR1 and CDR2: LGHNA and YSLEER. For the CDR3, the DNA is TGCGCCAGCAGCCAGACTAGGGGGGGAGCAGATACGCAGTATTTT. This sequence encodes CASSQTRGGADTQYF.

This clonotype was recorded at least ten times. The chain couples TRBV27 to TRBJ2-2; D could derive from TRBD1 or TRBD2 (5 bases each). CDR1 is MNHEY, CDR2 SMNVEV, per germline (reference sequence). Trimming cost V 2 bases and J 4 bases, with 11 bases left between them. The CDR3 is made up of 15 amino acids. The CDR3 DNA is TGTGCCAGCAGTTTAATCGGGGCTGTCACCGGGGAGCTGTTTTTT. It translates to CASSLIGAVTGELFF.

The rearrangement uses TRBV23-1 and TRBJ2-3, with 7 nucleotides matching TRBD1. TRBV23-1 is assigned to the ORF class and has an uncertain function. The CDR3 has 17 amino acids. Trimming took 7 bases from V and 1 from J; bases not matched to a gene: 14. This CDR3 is CASTHTTGQAGTDTQYF. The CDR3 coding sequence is TGCGCCAGCACCCACACGACCGGACAGGCGGGCACAGATACGCAGTATTTT.

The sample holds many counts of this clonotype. The chain's CDR3 is CATSDWDRATDTQYF. The CDR3 coding sequence is TGTGCCACCAGTGATTGGGACAGGGCGACAGATACGCAGTATTTT. The chain has TRBV24-1 and TRBJ2-3; TRBD1 agrees at 9 bases. Germline CDR1 is KGHDR and CDR2 is SFDVKD. The CDR3 runs 15 residues. Trimming at V came to 2 bases and at J to 3 bases, leaving 2 bases not matched to a gene.

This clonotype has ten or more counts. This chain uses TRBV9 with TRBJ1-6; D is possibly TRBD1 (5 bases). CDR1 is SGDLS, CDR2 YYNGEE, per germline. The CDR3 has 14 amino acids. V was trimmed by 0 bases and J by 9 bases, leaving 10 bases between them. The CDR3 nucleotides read TGTGCCAGCAGCGTAGCCCAGGGACCTTCACCCCTCCACTTT. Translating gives CASSVAQGPSPLHF.

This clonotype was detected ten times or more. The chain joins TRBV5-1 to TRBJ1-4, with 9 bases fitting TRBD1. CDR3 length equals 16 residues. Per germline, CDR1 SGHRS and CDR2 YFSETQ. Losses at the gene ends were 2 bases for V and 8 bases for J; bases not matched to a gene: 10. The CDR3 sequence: CASSFSRTGVGEKLFF. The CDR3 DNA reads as TGCGCCAGCAGCTTTTCTCGGACAGGGGTGGGCGAAAAACTGTTTTTT.

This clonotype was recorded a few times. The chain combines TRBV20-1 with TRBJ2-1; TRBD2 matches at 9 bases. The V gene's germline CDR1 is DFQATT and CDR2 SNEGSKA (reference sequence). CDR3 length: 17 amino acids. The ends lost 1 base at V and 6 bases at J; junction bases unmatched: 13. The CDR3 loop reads CSARGPASGRPFNEQFF. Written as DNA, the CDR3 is TGCAGTGCTAGAGGCCCGGCCAGCGGGAGGCCCTTCAATGAGCAGTTCTTC.